This T cell receptor (beta chain) comes out of a study of Tregs in tolerant kidney transplant recipients (dated by TCRdb to about 2019). About the study as a whole: TCRbeta sequencing was used in the study to identify donor-specific regulatory T cells before combined kidney and bone marrow transplantation, and the identified cells were then tracked after transplant. What the study reported, not specific to this receptor: In tolerant patients, the expansion of donor-specific Tregs was greater than global Treg expansion, suggesting that the expansion was antigen-driven rather than nonspecific. Although technical replication error seemed to be minimal, the question of biological reproducibility was not addressed directly. Expanding Tregs with activated donor B cells appeared to identify the most biologically relevant and donor-specific TCRbeta repertoire. For some patients the PCR primers changed over time, which made it impossible to compare the samples from those patients at the nucleotide level. The study was constrained by small patient numbers, and validation of the findings is required in larger populations and under other immunosuppression protocols.

Genomic DNA was extracted from sorted cells with the QIAGEN DNeasy Blood and Tissue Kit for TCRbeta CDR3 sequencing. High-throughput TCRbeta CDR3 sequencing, including PCR amplification with bias correction and internal controls, was performed commercially through immunoSEQ. The original methods were these. Unique productive TCRbeta sequences were defined by CDR3 nucleotide sequence when primers matched and otherwise by CDR3 amino acid sequence together with Vbeta and Jbeta genes. To correct sorting error, sequences shared between sorted populations at a frequency ratio of 2:1 or less were removed; the rest were assigned to the higher population. Donor-reactive sequences were defined as at least 5-fold expanded in CFSE-low cells versus unstimulated cells, with frequency of at least 0.01% in CFSE-low cells. Jensen-Shannon divergence calculated on the top 100 TCRbeta sequences ranked by frequency was used to measure repertoire divergence. When a sample had multiple sequencing runs, each run was corrected for sorting error separately and the runs were then pooled. In its TCRdb copy, this immuneACCESS table keeps in-frame sequences only and misses some clones. Where compared with another copy, unresolved V genes explain less than half of these, and the others have no known cause. The DNA was the basis for D and trimming; V, J and clone size are from that table. This sample has approximately 50,000 clones in its table, and about 90% of those were observed once. Roughly 15% of the sample goes to the ten largest clones.

As encoded in the germline V gene, CDR1 is MGHRA while CDR2 is YSYEKL. The V and J ends are trimmed by 1 base and 4 bases, leaving 9 bases between them. The CDR3 covers 14 residues, taking in both the cysteine and the phenylalanine. This entry keeps only the CDR3 DNA: 42 bases, framed from base 1. Transplants used related donors with nonmyeloablative bone marrow transplantation; mixed chimerism was transient in the human trials. Thawed PBMCs were FACS-sorted into unstimulated Tregs (CD4+CD25+CD127-), CD4+ non-Tregs (CD4+CD25-), CD4 cells and CD8 cells. Patients were a few combined kidney and bone marrow transplant recipients from the ITN036ST trial, and only these trial subjects had samples available. Healthy control blood was processed to PBMCs by Ficoll density gradient and cryopreserved, and patient PBMCs were collected before and after transplant. As regards this clone: What this receptor recognizes is not known. Base qualities are not recorded, but no much larger clone differs from it by a single base.

Recombination connected TRBV4-1 to TRBJ2-3; no D gene can be assigned with confidence. This TCR derives from a human patient who received a combined kidney and bone marrow transplant. Where a transplant has occurred, the graft donor may have supplied some of the T cells. The sequencing used CD8+ T cells from blood (PBMCs), collected 24 months after the transplant. The DNA reads TGCGCCAGCAGCCAAGGATTGGGCGCAGATACGCAGTATTTT. Its translation is CASSQGLGADTQYF.